What follows are 32 T cell receptor beta chains derived from one specimen sequenced in a study of T cells in Graves' hyperthyroidism and ophthalmopathy. Using RNA transcripts as the source, TCR beta CDR3 regions were amplified. TCR CDR3 underwent first-round RT-PCR with the HTBI primer set. TCRdb analysed the multiplex PCR reads with MiXCR anew, one entry per CDR3 protein. Of around 600,000 distinct CDR3 sequences listed, about 45% are singletons. Sequences were obtained from peripheral blood or thyroid tissue (not recorded which). The origin of the receptors is an adult man with Graves' disease, either hyperthyroidism or ophthalmopathy (not recorded which).

The chain recombines TRBV24-1 with TRBJ1-2, with D maybe TRBD1 (5 bases). Germline V gene lookup returns CDR1 KGHDR and CDR2 SFDVKD. The V end lost 6 bases, the J end lost 8 bases, and 15 bases lay between the germline ends. The CDR3 covers 13 residues. The CDR3 sequence: CATSSPGTLGYTF. CDR3 nucleotides: TGTGCCACCAGTAGTCCCGGGACGTTAGGCTACACCTTC.

The chain combines TRBV19 with TRBJ1-1; 7 bases are a match to TRBD1. This CDR3 is built from 15 residues. Germline V gene data show CDR1 as LNHDA and CDR2 as SQIVND (reference sequence). With V trimmed by 6 bases and J by 0 bases, 7 bases remained unmatched. DNA for the CDR3: TGTGCCAGTAGCCTCCCGGGACAGATGAACACTGAAGCTTTCTTT. Translation: CASSLPGQMNTEAFF.

This clonotype was recorded many times. The J gene is TRBJ1-1, the V gene TRBV2; no clear D. The CDR3 totals 13 residues. CDR1 and CDR2 (germline): SNHLY, FYNNEI. Trimming took off 6 bases at V and 2 bases at J, with 10 bases between the two ends. The DNA for the CDR3 is TGTGCCAGCAGGCTCGAGGGCAACACTGAAGCTTTCTTT. Its translation: CASRLEGNTEAFF.

The V and J genes are TRBV29-1 and TRBJ1-1; 7 positions agree with TRBD1. The trim removed 8 bases at V and 4 bases at J, leaving 7 bases unmatched. The CDR3 has 12 amino acids. Germline CDR1 is SQVTM and CDR2 is ANQGSEA. CDR3 in amino acids: CSQTGMSTEAFF. The CDR3 DNA reads as TGCAGCCAGACAGGGATGTCCACTGAAGCTTTCTTT.

J is TRBJ1-1 and V is TRBV12-5; a possible D gene is TRBD1 (6 bases). V was clipped by 6 bases and J by 5 bases, with 10 bases between them. This CDR3 region has 12 residues. Germline V gives CDR1 LGHNT, CDR2 FRNRAP. CDR3 sequence reads: CASGLTGTEAFF. CDR3 nucleotides: TGTGCTAGTGGATTGACAGGTACTGAAGCTTTCTTT.

The chain joins TRBV28 to TRBJ1-4; 8 nucleotides align to TRBD1. V dropped 5 bases and J dropped 3; count of bases not matched to a gene: 5. CDR3 size: 15 residues. The germline V gene encodes CDR1 MDHEN and CDR2 SYDVKM. CDR3 region: CASSDATGANEKLFF. For the CDR3, the DNA is TGTGCCAGCAGTGATGCGACAGGGGCTAATGAAAAACTGTTTTTT.

The J gene is TRBJ2-7, the V gene TRBV9, with 11 bases that match TRBD1. The CDR3 extends over 16 amino acids. Germline V lookup: CDR1 SGDLS, CDR2 YYNGEE. V shed 3 bases, J shed 3 bases, and the junction held 8 bases outside the gene matches. The CDR3 nucleotides are TGTGCCAGCAGCGGGAGGTCGGGACAGGGGGTCTACGAGCAGTACTTC. Translating it yields CASSGRSGQGVYEQYF. The variable domain in full, completed from reference TRBV9 and TRBJ2-7, reads DSGVTQTPKHLITATGQRVTLRCSPRSGDLSVYWYQQSLDQGLQFLIQYYNGEERAKGNILERFSAQQFPDLHSELNLSSLELGDSALYFCASSGRSGQGVYEQYFGPGTRLTVT.

The rearrangement joins TRBV7-2 to TRBJ1-1; no clear D. V lost 2 bases and J lost 4, with 11 bases in between. CDR1 SGHTA and CDR2 FQGNSA come from the germline V gene. The CDR3 contains 14 residues. CDR3 nucleotide sequence: TGTGCCAGCAGCTTACAGGAGGGAGGCACTGAAGCTTTCTTT. Translating gives CASSLQEGGTEAFF.

Many counts were recorded for this clonotype. The gene calls are TRBV7-9 and TRBJ1-4, with D maybe TRBD1 (6 bases). Between the trimmed V and J ends, which lost 5 bases and 11 bases, there was a span of 18 bases. Germline V gene lookup returns CDR1 SEHNR and CDR2 FQNEAQ (reference sequence). The CDR3 runs 14 residues. The CDR3 protein is CASSADTGRGKLFF. The CDR3, as DNA: TGTGCCAGCAGCGCAGACACAGGGCGGGGGAAACTGTTTTTT.

This clonotype was picked up many times. The V gene is TRBV5-1, the J gene TRBJ1-1, with D unresolved. CDR1 is SGHRS and CDR2 is YFSETQ in the germline V gene. V dropped 0 bases and J dropped 1 base, with 7 bases sitting between them. The CDR3 runs 14 residues. As DNA, the CDR3 is TGCGCCAGCAGCTTGGGAGGTCGGAACACTGAAGCTTTCTTT. This translates into CASSLGGRNTEAFF.

The chain employs TRBV5-1 and TRBJ2-2, with 9 bases identical to TRBD1. Germline CDR1 SGHRS, CDR2 YFSETQ. The CDR3 consists of 16 residues. Losses at the gene ends were 0 bases for V and 2 bases for J; bases not matched to a gene: 2. The CDR3 here is CASSLGQGVNTGELFF. The CDR3 DNA is TGCGCCAGCAGCTTGGGACAGGGGGTTAACACCGGGGAGCTGTTTTTT.

Worth noting for this clonotype: One junction end disagrees with the germline gene, perhaps due to a read error. The chain is built from TRBV20-1 and TRBJ2-7; a weak D match, TRBD2 (5 bases). The CDR3 has 13 amino acids. Germline V gives CDR1 DFQATT, CDR2 SNEGSKA (reference sequence). The CDR3 DNA follows: TGCAGTGTCTATCGGGCGCGGACCGGGGAGCTGTACTTC. Translating it yields CSVYRARTGELYF.

The chain recombines TRBV11-1 with TRBJ2-3, with D perhaps TRBD1 (5 bases). This CDR3 comprises 16 residues. Per germline, CDR1 SGHAT and CDR2 FQDESV (reference sequence). V lost 4 bases and J 0 bases, leaving 14 bases between the germline ends. The CDR3: CASSYRRQTSTDTQYF. DNA for the CDR3: TGTGCCAGCAGCTACCGGCGACAGACTAGCACAGATACGCAGTATTTT.

The chain couples TRBV10-3 to TRBJ1-2, with 7 bases identical to TRBD1. The CDR3 contains 13 residues. V trimming: 8 bases; J trimming: 2 bases; junction bases outside the gene matches: 5. Germline CDR1 reads ENHRY; CDR2 reads SYGVKD. The CDR3 DNA follows: TGTGCCATCGGAACAGGGGTAAACTATGGCTACACCTTC. It codes for CAIGTGVNYGYTF.

This clonotype has ten or more counts. The chain combines TRBV10-3 with TRBJ1-1; the D gene is possibly TRBD1 (5 bases). The germline V gene encodes CDR1 ENHRY and CDR2 SYGVKD. Trimming pared 5 bases from V and 3 bases from J, leaving 13 bases between. The CDR3 runs to 14 residues. The CDR3 is CAISRKGVDTEAFF. For the CDR3, the DNA is TGTGCCATCAGTAGAAAAGGGGTAGACACTGAAGCTTTCTTT.

V usage is TRBV7-2 and J usage is TRBJ1-1; 8 bases are a match to TRBD1. Trimming removed 3 bases from V and 5 bases from J; junction bases left unmatched: 5. Germline-derived CDR1 and CDR2 are SGHTA and FQGNSA. The CDR3 runs to 14 residues. CDR3 sequence: CASSFQGAWTEAFF. The CDR3 DNA sequence: TGTGCCAGCAGCTTTCAGGGGGCGTGGACTGAAGCTTTCTTT.

The J gene is TRBJ1-5, the V gene TRBV25-1; D may be TRBD1 (6 bases). Trimming pared 11 bases from V and 6 bases from J, leaving 17 bases between. The CDR3 length is 13 residues. The germline CDR1 and CDR2 sequences are MGHDK and SYGVNS. The CDR3: CAWSRGALQPQHF. CDR3 coding DNA: TGTGCCTGGAGTCGGGGGGCACTTCAGCCCCAGCATTTT.

The V call is TRBV20-1, the J call TRBJ2-2; 9 nucleotides align to TRBD1. This CDR3 contains 15 residues. Germline CDR1 is DFQATT and CDR2 is SNEGSKA (reference sequence). The ends lost 3 bases at V and 5 bases at J; junction bases unmatched: 7. The CDR3 region is CSASPTGGGTGELFF. The CDR3 bases are TGCAGTGCTAGCCCGACAGGGGGAGGGACCGGGGAGCTGTTTTTT.

Comments on this clonotype: At one end, the junction sequence differs from germline, possibly due to a read error. V usage is TRBV25-1 and J usage is TRBJ1-2; D perhaps matches TRBD1 (5 bases). The length of the CDR3 is 15 residues. Germline V gene data show CDR1 as MGHDK and CDR2 as SYGVNS. DNA of the CDR3: TGCGCCAGCAGCCAAGAGGTGGGGCCCGTTTATGGCTACACCTTC. Its protein product is CASSQEVGPVYGYTF.

Note on this clonotype: A much larger clone differs from this one at a single base, so this may be a read error. The genes are TRBV5-1 and TRBJ1-4; D may be TRBD1 (6 bases). CDR1 SGHRS and CDR2 YFSETQ come from the germline V gene. The CDR3 is made up of 15 amino acids. CDR3 residues: CASSEGQGLMEKLFF. Here the CDR3 DNA reads TGTGCCAGCAGCGAGGGACAAGGCTTAATGGAAAAACTGTTTTTT.

The chain uses TRBV6-5 and TRBJ1-1; 7 bases line up with TRBD1. Germline values: CDR1 MNHEY, CDR2 SVGAGI. V was clipped by 0 bases and J by 4 bases; unmatched bases: 17. The CDR3 covers 19 residues. This CDR3 is CASSYSLFTGAIGGTEAFF. The CDR3 DNA reads TGTGCCAGCAGTTACTCGTTATTTACAGGGGCCATAGGAGGCACTGAAGCTTTCTTT.

This clonotype was picked up a small number of times. V gene TRBV20-1 combines with J gene TRBJ2-7; 10 bases agree with TRBD2. The CDR3 is 14 amino acids. With V trimmed by 5 bases and J by 1 base, 5 bases remained unmatched. CDR1 DFQATT and CDR2 SNEGSKA come from the germline V gene (reference sequence). CDR3 loop: CSAQTSGQSYEQYF. The DNA of the CDR3 is TGCAGTGCTCAGACTAGCGGGCAGTCCTACGAGCAGTACTTC.

V gene TRBV20-1 combines with J gene TRBJ1-2, with 8 bases lining up with TRBD1. Germline CDR1 and CDR2: DFQATT and SNEGSKA (reference sequence). The CDR3 sequence is 14 residues long. Germline trimming cut 3 bases from V and 7 bases from J; bases unmatched to any gene: 10. The chain's CDR3 is CSASATGGTGGYTF. CDR3 bases: TGCAGTGCTAGTGCTACAGGGGGAACAGGTGGCTACACCTTC.

The V gene is TRBV2, the J gene TRBJ2-7, with 8 bases identical to TRBD1. Germline CDR1 is SNHLY and CDR2 is FYNNEI. Trimming took 5 bases from V and 2 from J; bases not matched to a gene: 17. The CDR3 is 18 residues long. As DNA, the CDR3 is TGTGCCAGCAGTACAAGCTTATCCACAGGGGGGAATCCCTACGAGCAGTACTTC. This encodes CASSTSLSTGGNPYEQYF.

The rearrangement joins TRBV7-2 to TRBJ1-4, with a possible D match to TRBD1 (5 bases). Germline V gene data show CDR1 as SGHTA and CDR2 as FQGNSA. V lost 4 bases, J lost 5 bases, and 17 bases lay in between. This CDR3 has 16 residues. The chain's CDR3 is CASSYGLAGVNEKLFF. The DNA of the CDR3 is TGTGCCAGCAGCTACGGACTAGCGGGGGTAAATGAAAAACTGTTTTTT.

The chain is built from TRBV15 and TRBJ1-6; the D gene is possibly TRBD1 (5 bases). Germline loops: CDR1 LNHNV, CDR2 YYDKDF (reference sequence). CDR3 length: 13 residues. Between the trimmed V and J ends, which lost 3 bases and 11 bases, there was a span of 11 bases. CDR3 amino acids: CATSSGTGAPLHF. The CDR3 nucleotides read TGTGCCACCAGCAGTGGGACGGGGGCACCCCTCCACTTT.

This chain connects TRBV7-3 to TRBJ1-6; D call uncertain. In germline, CDR1 is SGHTA, CDR2 FQGTGA. Trimming took 3 bases from V and 7 from J, leaving 7 bases between them. CDR3 length: 13 amino acids. The CDR3 here is CASSFDPNSPLHF. The CDR3 DNA sequence: TGTGCCAGCAGCTTCGATCCGAATTCACCCCTCCACTTT.

V usage is TRBV19 and J usage is TRBJ1-3; no clear D gene. Trimming removed 5 bases from V and 2 bases from J, with 10 bases in between. CDR3 length: 14 residues. Germline CDR1 reads LNHDA; CDR2 reads SQIVND (reference sequence). The CDR3 sequence is CASSRPGAGNTIYF. CDR3 sequence (DNA): TGTGCCAGTAGTCGCCCCGGCGCTGGAAACACCATATATTTT.

As concerns this clonotype: A read error may be the cause here, since a much bigger clone is one base away. V and J are TRBV2 and TRBJ1-4, with 8 bases matching TRBD1. Germline lookup yields CDR1 SNHLY and CDR2 FYNNEI. Trimming at V came to 11 bases and at J to 2 bases, leaving 7 bases not matched to a gene. The CDR3 is 14 amino acids. The CDR3 here is CAGIRDRTNEKLFF. In DNA, the CDR3 is TGTGCCGGCATTCGGGACAGGACTAATGAAAAACTGTTTTTT.

This clonotype appeared a single time. In DNA, the CDR3 is TGTGCCAGCAGCAGAGACGATCGACAGGGGCGGAATGAAGCTTTCTTT. Translation: CASSRDDRQGRNEAFF. This chain links TRBV7-9 with TRBJ1-1; 8 positions match TRBD1. This CDR3 is built from 16 residues. With 5 bases clipped from V and 7 bases from J, the junction kept 15 bases outside the gene matches. The germline V gene encodes CDR1 SEHNR and CDR2 FQNEAQ (reference sequence). The complete variable domain, with remaining parts taken from reference TRBV7-9 and TRBJ1-1, reads DTGVSQNPRHKITKRGQNVTFRCDPISEHNRLYWYRQTLGQGPEFLTYFQNEAQLEKSRLLSDRFSAERPKGSFSTLEIQRTEQGDSAMYLCASSRDDRQGRNEAFFGQGTRLTVV.

The rearrangement uses TRBV5-6 and TRBJ2-5; 10 nucleotides agree with TRBD2. Germline V gives CDR1 SGHDT, CDR2 YYEEEE. The J segment lost 4 bases and the V segment lost 10 bases, leaving 19 bases of the junction unmatched. There are 17 residues in the CDR3. The CDR3 is CAWSLIASGRAGETQYF. Written as DNA, the CDR3 is TGTGCCTGGAGCTTGATTGCCAGCGGGAGGGCCGGAGAGACCCAGTACTTC.

This sequence joins TRBV5-1 and TRBJ1-3; maybe TRBD1 (5 bases). This CDR3 is 13 amino acids long. Germline-derived CDR1 and CDR2 are SGHRS and YFSETQ. V shed 4 bases and J shed 7 bases, with 12 bases lying between them. CDR3 in DNA: TGCGCCAGCAGCCCGGGGACGGAGAACACCATATATTTT. Its translation: CASSPGTENTIYF.